This T cell receptor beta chain came from a study of shared clonotypes between healthy human individuals. Study information: In total, the donors were two women and a few men aged 18 to 49.

Input per replicate PCR of unsorted PBMC was approximately 300 ng DNA, corresponding to roughly 28,000 T cell genomes. Ten immunoSEQ deep assay plates were used to sequence unsorted PBMC DNA. The table came from immunoSEQ multiplex PCR; TCRdb's copy has only in-frame clones and leaves some out. Of about 460,000 clones in the sample, over 60% are singletons; the top ten hold 9.5% to 15%. For genomic DNA, unsorted samples relied on tens of millions of PBMCs. Germline V CDR1 and CDR2: MRHNA, SNTAGT. V lost 5 bases and J 4 bases, leaving 12 bases between the germline ends. The CDR3 spans 14 residues. Material for sequencing was PBMCs. The TCR sequence derives from a woman aged 40-49 years in good health. Some clones in this sample may be carry-over from other donors' samples. The chain combines TRBV6-4 with TRBJ1-3, with D possibly matching TRBD1 (6 bases). As DNA, the CDR3 is TGTGCCAGCAGTCCCACAGGGACGGGAAACACCATATATTTT. This gives the protein CASSPTGTGNTIYF.